This T cell receptor (beta chain) is drawn from a study of T cells after yellow fever vaccination. Overall study context: Low-cell-number fractions were prepared with SMART-Seq v4 Ultra Low Input.

There are many counts of this clonotype. Its antigen is as yet unknown. The authors made TCR cDNA by 5'RACE template switching, adding a universal primer site and UMIs. One entry per CDR3 protein results from TCRdb running MiXCR on the 5' RACE reads. The data hold some 350,000 distinct CDR3 sequences, with more than 5.5% observed a single time. General study findings and limits: After the booster, nearly 98% of CD4 and about 90% of CD8 primary-response clones were re-detected. Overlap between CD4 and CD8 compartments was detected for a small share of clonotypes.

Per the germline V gene, CDR1 is MNHEY and CDR2 is SVGEGT. Trimming cost V 6 bases and J 2 bases, with 11 bases left between them. The CDR3 consists of 14 residues. The rearrangement joins TRBV6-2 or TRBV6-3 to TRBJ2-1, with D possibly TRBD1 on 6 matching bases. This clonotype was obtained from a man aged 25 to 45 who received the YFV17D yellow fever vaccine. This specimen was PBMCs, taken 5 days after the yellow fever booster vaccination. CDR3 sequence (DNA): TGTGCCAGCAGGACAGGAGAACCCTACAATGAGCAGTTCTTC. This encodes CASRTGEPYNEQFF.